The 27 T cell receptor beta chains presented below share a single source sample, sequenced in a study of OX40 agonist ivuxolimab in advanced cancers. Data came from immunoSEQ multiplex PCR; TCRdb stores just in-frame clones and leaves some out. The table lists around 26,000 clones, over 70% of them singletons. The sample here was CD4+ or CD8+ T cells sorted from blood, taken in a trial of the OX40 agonist ivuxolimab. The receptors here all came from an adult with an advanced solid tumor such as melanoma, head and neck, liver or kidney cancer.

This clone was seen a handful of times. The chain is built from TRBV6-5 and TRBJ2-7; no definite D call. This CDR3 is built from 13 residues. Germline V gives CDR1 MNHEY, CDR2 SVGAGI. The V end lost 2 bases, the J end lost 7 bases, and 12 bases lay between the germline ends. CDR3 loop: CASSYDMGLEQYF. As DNA, the CDR3 is TGTGCCAGCAGTTACGACATGGGGTTGGAGCAGTACTTC.

The genes are TRBV9 and TRBJ2-5, with D tentatively TRBD1 or TRBD2 (6 bases each). Germline CDR1 and CDR2: SGDLS and YYNGEE. Trimming pared 3 bases from V and 5 bases from J, leaving 17 bases between. The CDR3 consists of 15 residues. In nucleotides, the CDR3 is TGTGCCAGCAGCGGATACGGGGGCTCGTCTGAGACCCAGTACTTC. Translation: CASSGYGGSSETQYF.

This clone was observed a handful of times. The J gene is TRBJ2-7, the V gene TRBV6-6; a weak D match, TRBD1 (5 bases). Germline lookup yields CDR1 MNHNY and CDR2 SVGAGI (reference sequence). V shed 6 bases and J shed 3 bases, with 9 bases lying between them. The CDR3 totals 12 residues. CDR3 sequence reads: CASSQGSYEQYF. In DNA, the CDR3 is TGTGCCAGCAGCCAGGGAAGCTACGAGCAGTACTTC.

The chain couples TRBV10-1 to TRBJ1-5; no reliable D call. This CDR3 comprises 9 residues. Germline CDR1 reads WNHNN; CDR2 reads SYGVQD (reference sequence). Trimming shortened V by 10 bases and J by 4 bases, and 2 bases separated the two germline ends. The CDR3 DNA is TGCGCCACTAATCAGCCCCAGCATTTT. Amino acids: CATNQPQHF.

The chain carries TRBV29-1 and TRBJ2-7; tentatively, D is TRBD1 (6 bases). Trimming pared 4 bases from V and 2 bases from J, leaving 12 bases between. The CDR3 extends over 13 amino acids. Per the germline V gene, CDR1 is SQVTM and CDR2 is ANQGSEA. The CDR3 DNA follows: TGCAGCGTTGCGGGGCACAGGGCCTACGAGCAGTACTTC. It translates to CSVAGHRAYEQYF.

The rearrangement links TRBV4-1 to TRBJ2-7; 11 bases match TRBD1. Germline V gene data show CDR1 as MGHRA and CDR2 as YSYEKL. CDR3 length equals 17 residues. V was clipped by 1 base and J by 3 bases; unmatched bases: 8. This CDR3 reads CASSQGLGTGGLYEQYF. Written as DNA, the CDR3 is TGCGCCAGCAGCCAAGGCCTAGGGACAGGGGGTCTCTACGAGCAGTACTTC.

The chain joins TRBV18 to TRBJ2-7; possible D gene TRBD1, 6 bases. The germline gives CDR1 KGHSH, CDR2 LQKENI. The CDR3 is made up of 17 amino acids. The V end was cut by 0 bases, the J end by 0 bases, with 15 bases between. For the CDR3, the DNA is TGTGCCAGCTCACCACCGACGGGACACATGAGCTCCTACGAGCAGTACTTC. Protein sequence: CASSPPTGHMSSYEQYF.

The chain uses TRBV5-1 and TRBJ2-7; TRBD2 matches at 10 bases. Losses at the gene ends were 3 bases for V and 4 bases for J; bases not matched to a gene: 7. Germline-derived CDR1 and CDR2 are SGHRS and YFSETQ. The length of the CDR3 is 15 residues. The CDR3 here is CASSSSGTSVYEQYF. CDR3 DNA: TGCGCCAGCAGCTCATCCGGGACTAGCGTTTACGAGCAGTACTTC.

The chain is built from TRBV9 and TRBJ2-7; D perhaps matches TRBD1 (6 bases). V lost 5 bases and J lost 3, with 18 bases in between. In germline, CDR1 is SGDLS, CDR2 YYNGEE. The CDR3 extends over 15 amino acids. The CDR3 loop is CASSLEGETVYEQYF. CDR3 DNA: TGTGCCAGCAGTCTCGAGGGGGAGACGGTCTACGAGCAGTACTTC. The full variable domain, with the rest looked up from reference TRBV9 and TRBJ2-7, is DSGVTQTPKHLITATGQRVTLRCSPRSGDLSVYWYQQSLDQGLQFLIQYYNGEERAKGNILERFSAQQFPDLHSELNLSSLELGDSALYFCASSLEGETVYEQYFGPGTRLTVT.

In this sample, this clone turned up a few times. The V gene is TRBV25-1, the J gene TRBJ2-1, with D hard to call. The CDR3 sequence is 13 residues long. The V end was cut by 3 bases, the J end by 6 bases, with 9 bases between. Germline lookup yields CDR1 MGHDK and CDR2 SYGVNS. CDR3 in amino acids: CASSDPRINEQFF. The CDR3 nucleotides are TGTGCCAGCAGTGACCCCCGTATCAATGAGCAGTTCTTC.

The chain combines TRBV18 with TRBJ2-5; TRBD1 or TRBD2 may be the D gene (5 bases each). CDR1 and CDR2 (germline): KGHSH, LQKENI. The CDR3 length is 14 residues. The V end was cut by 3 bases, the J end by 1 base, with 9 bases between. The CDR3 here is CASSPGDGQETQYF. The CDR3 nucleotides read TGTGCCAGCTCACCGGGGGACGGCCAAGAGACCCAGTACTTC.

V usage is TRBV4-3 and J usage is TRBJ2-7, with D perhaps matching TRBD2 (6 bases). V gave up 0 bases and J gave up 6 bases, with 9 bases separating them. The CDR3 is made up of 13 amino acids. Germline lookup yields CDR1 LGHNA and CDR2 YSLEER. CDR3: CASSQDRGVEQYF. The CDR3 DNA reads as TGCGCCAGCAGCCAAGATCGCGGGGTCGAGCAGTACTTC.

The J gene is TRBJ1-1, the V gene TRBV7-6, with D possibly being TRBD1 (6 bases). Germline assignment: CDR1 SGHVS and CDR2 FNYEAQ. This CDR3 region has 16 residues. With 3 bases removed from V and 1 base from J, the gap between germline ends came to 15 bases. The CDR3 is CASSFSQGSANTEAFF. The CDR3 DNA reads TGTGCCAGCAGCTTTTCCCAGGGGAGTGCGAACACTGAAGCTTTCTTT.

The J gene is TRBJ2-2, the V gene TRBV7-3, with D perhaps TRBD2 (6 bases). Germline-derived CDR1 and CDR2 are SGHTA and FQGTGA. Trimming pared 3 bases from V and 5 bases from J, leaving 7 bases between. This CDR3 is built from 13 residues. In DNA form, the CDR3 reads TGTGCCAGCAGCTTGGGGGGAACCGGGGAGCTGTTTTTT. Its translation: CASSLGGTGELFF.

This chain connects TRBV27 to TRBJ1-5; the match to TRBD1 covers 8 bases. V was pared by 4 bases and J by 4 bases, with 6 bases of the junction left unmatched. Germline CDR1 MNHEY, CDR2 SMNVEV (reference sequence). This CDR3 region has 15 residues. This chain's CDR3 is CASSWGTGPNQPQHF. The CDR3, as DNA: TGTGCCAGCAGTTGGGGGACAGGACCTAATCAGCCCCAGCATTTT.

This clone was observed a few times. The chain couples TRBV5-1 to TRBJ2-2; D not certain. Deletions cut 6 bases from V and 1 base from J, with 10 bases between. Germline CDR1 is SGHRS and CDR2 is YFSETQ. This CDR3 contains 14 residues. CDR3 nucleotide sequence: TGCGCCAGCAATCGGGCAGAGAACACCGGGGAGCTGTTTTTT. Protein product: CASNRAENTGELFF.

The V call is TRBV28, the J call TRBJ1-2, with 10 bases identical to TRBD1. CDR3 length: 15 amino acids. From germline, CDR1 is MDHEN and CDR2 SYDVKM. The trim removed 6 bases at V and 14 bases at J, leaving 18 bases unmatched. Here the CDR3 DNA reads TGTGCCAGCAGGGATACCGGGACAGGGGCCCCCCTGGGGACCTTC. This encodes CASRDTGTGAPLGTF.

V is TRBV7-9 and J is TRBJ2-3; 11 bases line up with TRBD1. The CDR3 is 14 residues long. CDR1 is SEHNR, CDR2 FQNEAQ, per germline (reference sequence). J lost 6 bases, V lost 5 bases, and 4 bases had no gene match. The DNA of the CDR3 is TGTGCCAGCAGCCCCGGACAGGGGGCGGATACGCAGTATTTT. Its protein product is CASSPGQGADTQYF.

The chain links TRBV4-1 to TRBJ2-7; TRBD2 might be the D (5 bases). There are 13 residues in the CDR3. The V end lost 2 bases, the J end lost 2 bases, and 7 bases lay between the germline ends. Per the germline V gene, CDR1 is MGHRA and CDR2 is YSYEKL. The CDR3 region is CASSQTGTYEQYF. As DNA, the CDR3 is TGCGCCAGCAGCCAAACCGGGACCTACGAGCAGTACTTC.

The chain has TRBV29-1 and TRBJ2-7, with D perhaps TRBD1 or TRBD2 (5 bases each). Per germline, CDR1 SQVTM and CDR2 ANQGSEA. V was shortened by 6 bases and J by 3 bases, with 18 bases between the two germline ends. The CDR3 consists of 14 residues. CDR3 sequence (DNA): TGCAGCGTCATTAAAGAGGGACCGATCTACGAGCAGTACTTC. It specifies CSVIKEGPIYEQYF.

V is TRBV28 and J is TRBJ2-1; 7 bases agree with TRBD2. Trimming at V came to 6 bases and at J to 4 bases, leaving 9 bases not matched to a gene. Germline-derived CDR1 and CDR2 are MDHEN and SYDVKM. This CDR3 is built from 15 residues. DNA for the CDR3: TGTGCCAGCAGCCGTGCGGGAGATGGGTACAATGAGCAGTTCTTC. Translating it yields CASSRAGDGYNEQFF.

The V and J genes are TRBV28 and TRBJ2-1, with 10 bases that match TRBD2. This CDR3 is built from 17 residues. The trim removed 1 base at V and 1 base at J, leaving 4 bases unmatched. Germline-derived CDR1 and CDR2 are MDHEN and SYDVKM. The CDR3 sequence is CASSLLSGRASYNEQFF. The CDR3 nucleotides are TGTGCCAGCAGTTTATTAAGCGGGAGGGCTTCCTACAATGAGCAGTTCTTC.

The rearrangement links TRBV6-5 to TRBJ2-5; the D is unclear. Germline CDR1 and CDR2: MNHEY and SVGAGI. CDR3 length equals 12 residues. The V end was cut by 4 bases, the J end by 5 bases, with 8 bases between. CDR3 sequence reads: CASSSPGETQYF. The CDR3 nucleotides read TGTGCCAGCAGTTCGCCCGGGGAGACCCAGTACTTC.

The chain joins TRBV7-9 to TRBJ2-1; D is undetermined. The CDR3 loop spans 13 amino acids. Looked up from germline, CDR1 is SEHNR and CDR2 is FQNEAQ (reference sequence). The V and J ends lost 10 bases and 0 bases respectively, with 10 bases between them. The CDR3 coding sequence is TGTGCCACTAGTCAAGCCTCCTACAATGAGCAGTTCTTC. Translation gives CATSQASYNEQFF.

The rearrangement links TRBV30 to TRBJ2-7; D unclear. From germline, CDR1 is GTSNPN and CDR2 SVGIG (reference sequence). The CDR3 totals 11 residues. Trimming removed 1 base at V and 6 bases at J, with 7 bases between. CDR3 sequence: CAWSEGPEQYF. As DNA, the CDR3 is TGTGCCTGGAGTGAGGGCCCCGAGCAGTACTTC.

The chain has TRBV7-3 and TRBJ1-1; a weak D match, TRBD1 (6 bases). The germline CDR1 and CDR2 sequences are SGHTA and FQGTGA. V lost 5 bases, J lost 0 bases, and 13 bases lay in between. CDR3 length equals 15 residues. The CDR3 here is CASSPRRGMNTEAFF. DNA of the CDR3: TGTGCCAGCAGCCCCCGGAGGGGGATGAACACTGAAGCTTTCTTT.

The chain links TRBV4-1 to TRBJ2-5, with D possibly TRBD1 on 6 matching bases. The CDR3 contains 15 residues. With 4 bases removed from V and 0 bases from J, the gap between germline ends came to 12 bases. The germline CDR1 and CDR2 sequences are MGHRA and YSYEKL. CDR3 DNA: TGCGCCAGCAGCCCGACAGGAGTGGACCAAGAGACCCAGTACTTC. As protein: CASSPTGVDQETQYF.